What follows are 6 T cell receptor beta chains derived from one specimen sequenced in a study of identical twins. TCRdb used MiXCR to reprocess the 5' RACE reads, holding one entry per CDR3 protein. The table lists approximately 600,000 distinct CDR3 sequences, roughly 7.2% of them singletons. The same specimen was also included in a second study, on yellow fever vaccine responses in identical twins.

The sample was PBMCs. These receptors originate from a woman aged 18-35 years in good health.

This clonotype was found a few times. The chain employs TRBV3-1 and TRBJ2-5; 12 bases align to TRBD2. J gave up 2 bases and V 4 bases, and 8 bases lay outside the gene matches. The CDR3 is made up of 17 amino acids. CDR1 and CDR2 from the germline V gene are LGHDT and YNNKEL (reference sequence). CDR3 DNA: TGTGCCAGCAGCCTGCGGACTAGCGGGAAAATACAAGAGACCCAGTACTTC. Amino acids: CASSLRTSGKIQETQYF.

This clonotype has a count of ten or more. This rearrangement joins TRBV12-3 or TRBV12-4 to TRBJ2-5, with a weak D call TRBD1 (6 bases). The CDR3 covers 15 residues. V lost 7 bases, J lost 2 bases, and 17 bases lay in between. This chain's CDR3 is CASNLQGTLQETQYF. The CDR3 bases are TGTGCCAGCAACTTACAGGGAACTCTTCAAGAGACCCAGTACTTC.

This clonotype occurred many times. This chain connects TRBV12-3 or TRBV12-4 to TRBJ2-1, with D possibly TRBD2 on 6 matching bases. V lost 6 bases and J 8 bases, leaving 14 bases between the germline ends. The CDR3 has 13 amino acids. The CDR3, as DNA: TGTGCCAGCAGGGGACTTACCGACCATGAGCAGTTCTTC. Translation gives CASRGLTDHEQFF.

The chain uses TRBV7-3 and TRBJ2-1; 9 bases fit TRBD2. V was clipped by 1 base and J by 4 bases; unmatched bases: 2. The CDR3 sequence is 15 residues long. Germline V gives CDR1 SGHTA, CDR2 FQGTGA. The CDR3 nucleotides are TGTGCCAGCAGCTTAATGGCGGGGGGGTACAATGAGCAGTTCTTC. Translation: CASSLMAGGYNEQFF.

This clonotype was detected many times. V is TRBV12-3 or TRBV12-4 and J is TRBJ2-1; D unclear. The length of the CDR3 is 14 residues. Between the trimmed V and J ends, which lost 4 bases and 5 bases, there was a span of 12 bases. The CDR3 DNA reads TGTGCCAGCAGTTCCCCTCCTATGAACAATGAGCAGTTCTTC. Residues: CASSSPPMNNEQFF.

The chain recombines TRBV19 with TRBJ2-1; a weak D match, TRBD2 (7 bases). CDR3 length: 16 amino acids. CDR1 and CDR2 from the germline V gene are LNHDA and SQIVND (reference sequence). Trimming took off 3 bases at V and 1 base at J, with 13 bases between the two ends. CDR3 in DNA: TGTGCCAGTAGTATGTCGGGGGGCGGTTCCTACAATGAGCAGTTCTTC. Translated: CASSMSGGGSYNEQFF.